Listed below are T cell receptor beta chains from one sample, sequenced in a study of beta chain features in type 1 diabetes. Here immunoSEQ multiplex PCR was the method, and the copy in TCRdb shows in-frame clones only, minus some. This repertoire shows about 650,000 clones, around an eighth found once; its top ten account for more than 0.09%. The sample comprised naive CD4+ T cells from blood. These receptors all come from a young man with type 1 diabetes. The CDR3 runs from the conserved cysteine through the conserved F or W. A D gene is named only where the DNA matches it firmly. The listing skips clone size in some rows; elsewhere it reads once, few, many or a size class.

d_call | j_call | v_call | clone_size | cdr3_nt | cdr3_aa
. | TRBJ2-1 | TRBV5-6 | few | TGTGCCAGCAGCTTGGACGTCGGGTCCTACAATGAGCAGTTCTTC | CASSLDVGSYNEQFF
TRBD1 | TRBJ2-1 | TRBV4-3 | . | TGCGCCAGCAGCCAAGAGGGTACCGGGACAGCCTACAATGAGCAGTTCTTC | CASSQEGTGTAYNEQFF
TRBD1 | TRBJ2-1 | TRBV10-2 | . | TGCGCCAGCAGTGAGAACACCGGGACAGGCTCCGACAATGAGCAGTTCTTC | CASSENTGTGSDNEQFF
. | TRBJ2-3 | TRBV25-1 | . | TGTGCCAGCAGTGAAGGGACAACCCGCACAGATACGCAGTATTTT | CASSEGTTRTDTQYF
. | TRBJ2-6 | TRBV9 | . | TGTGCCAGCAGCGTAGGACAGGCGTCAGCGGGGGCCAACGTCCTGACTTTC | CASSVGQASAGANVLTF
. | TRBJ1-5 | TRBV11-2 | . | TGTGCCAGCAGCTTAGTCAGCGGGACGGGTCAGCCCCAGCATTTT | CASSLVSGTGQPQHF
TRBD1 | TRBJ2-5 | TRBV5-1 | . | TGCGCCAGCAGGCTGGGACAGGGGGGAGAGACCCAGTACTTC | CASRLGQGGETQYF
. | TRBJ1-1 | TRBV6-6 | few | TGTGCCAGCAGTTACTCGAAAGCGGACCTGAACACTGAAGCTTTCTTT | CASSYSKADLNTEAFF
. | TRBJ1-2 | TRBV4-3 | few | TGCGCCAGCAGTCAAGTAGCAGGGGAATATGGCTACACCTTC | CASSQVAGEYGYTF
. | TRBJ2-1 | TRBV28 | . | TGTGCCAGCAGTTTGGAGCAGCCAAATGAGCAGTTCTTC | CASSLEQPNEQFF
. | TRBJ2-7 | TRBV5-4 | few | TGTGCCAGCAGCTCCATGGGACCCCGACAGGATGACTCCTACGAGCAGTACTTC | CASSSMGPRQDDSYEQYF
TRBD2 | TRBJ2-7 | TRBV7-2 | . | TGTGCCAGCAGCTTAGGGACTAGCGGGACCTACGAGCAGTACTTC | CASSLGTSGTYEQYF
. | TRBJ1-3 | TRBV9 | few | TGTGCCAGCAGCGTACCGGGGCCAGGAAACACCATATATTTT | CASSVPGPGNTIYF
. | TRBJ1-4 | TRBV27 | once | TGTGCCAGCAGTTCGGTCGACTACCGCGTTAGAAAACTGTTTTTT | CASSSVDYRVRKLFF
TRBD1 | TRBJ1-1 | TRBV5-4 | few | TGTGCCAGCAGCCCTAGACAGGGCGAAGGGCGCACTGAAGCTTTCTTT | CASSPRQGEGRTEAFF
. | TRBJ2-2 | TRBV5-4 | few | TGTGCCAGCAGCTCGGGGACGGAAATACTCACCGGGGAGCTGTTTTTT | CASSSGTEILTGELFF
. | TRBJ1-1 | TRBV18 | . | TGTGCCAGCTCACCCCAAGGCAGGCTCTATGAAGCTTTCTTT | CASSPQGRLYEAFF
. | TRBJ1-4 | TRBV4-3 | few | TGCGCCAGCAGCCCCGCAGGGATGAGTGAAAAACTGTTTTTT | CASSPAGMSEKLFF
. | TRBJ1-1 | TRBV21-1 | few | TGTGCCAGCAGCAAAGACCCCGTGAACACTGAAGCTTTCTTT | CASSKDPVNTEAFF
TRBD2 | TRBJ2-5 | TRBV7-8 | . | TGTGCCAGCAGCTTAGAGAGGCTAGCGGGGGGGACCCAGTACTTC | CASSLERLAGGTQYF
TRBD2 | TRBJ2-3 | TRBV6-5 | . | TGTGCCAGCAGTTACTCTGGCGGGGGGGCGACAGATACGCAGTATTTT | CASSYSGGGATDTQYF
. | TRBJ1-2 | TRBV28 | . | TGTGCCAGCAGTGTAGACAGGAACCTATGCACCTTC | CASSVDRNLCTF
. | TRBJ2-1 | TRBV7-2 | few | TGTGCCAGCAGCTTAGCGGCGGGAAGCTCCTACAATGAGCAGTTCTTC | CASSLAAGSSYNEQFF
. | TRBJ2-1 | TRBV2 | few | TGTGCCAGCAGGGTGAACGGGGGCTCCTACAATGAGCAGTTCTTC | CASRVNGGSYNEQFF
. | TRBJ2-5 | TRBV7-2 | . | TGTGCCAGCAGCTTAAATCCGGAGACCCAGTACTTC | CASSLNPETQYF
. | TRBJ2-6 | TRBV4-3 | . | TGCGCCAGCAGCCAAGAGTTTGCTGGGGCCAACGTCCTGACTTTC | CASSQEFAGANVLTF
. | TRBJ2-1 | TRBV9 | . | TGTGCCAGCAGCCCTACGACTGGACACAATGAGCAGTTCTTC | CASSPTTGHNEQFF
. | TRBJ1-1 | TRBV6-6 | . | TGTGCCAGCAGCCTTACAGGAAGGACTGAAGCTTTCTTT | CASSLTGRTEAFF
. | TRBJ2-5 | TRBV5-6 | . | TGTGCCAGCAGCTTGTACCAGACCCAGTACTTC | CASSLYQTQYF
TRBD1 | TRBJ1-1 | TRBV7-9 | few | TGTGCCAGCAGCTCCGGGACAGGGGAGGTTGGCACTGAAGCTTTCTTT | CASSSGTGEVGTEAFF
TRBD1 | TRBJ1-1 | TRBV11-3 | few | TGTGCCAGCAGCTCTGGGAATAGGGACAGCCACACTGAAGCTTTCTTT | CASSSGNRDSHTEAFF
TRBD2 | TRBJ2-3 | TRBV11-2 | . | TGTGCCAGCAGCTTAGTGGGAGCGGGGAACTCAGATACGCAGTATTTT | CASSLVGAGNSDTQYF
. | TRBJ1-2 | TRBV28 | few | TGTGCCAGCAGTTTAGGGGGCGCCTATGGCTACACCTTC | CASSLGGAYGYTF